Following are 23 T cell receptor beta chains from one sample sequenced in a study of T cell repertoires in cytomegalovirus infection. Antigens for these TCRs are unknown. TCRdb analysed the reads with MiXCR anew, one entry per CDR3 protein. The sample consists of roughly 45,000 distinct CDR3 sequences, about 21% of them appearing once. The sequenced sample was CD8+ T cells from cultured PBMCs, obtained from culture after CMV antigen stimulation. Source of these receptors: a human donor in good health (CMV status not recorded). Some clones in this sample may be carry-over from other donors' samples.

This clonotype was counted only a few times. The rearrangement links TRBV7-2 to TRBJ1-1; no firm D call. In germline, CDR1 is SGHTA, CDR2 FQGNSA. Trimming removed 0 bases at V and 3 bases at J, with 8 bases between. The CDR3 consists of 14 residues. Here the CDR3 reads CASSLAIFDTEAFF. In DNA, the CDR3 is TGTGCCAGCAGCTTAGCTATCTTTGACACTGAAGCTTTCTTT.

With regard to this clonotype: A read error may be the cause here, since a much bigger clone is one base away. This rearrangement joins TRBV7-6 to TRBJ2-7; no reliable D call. Germline lookup yields CDR1 SGHVS and CDR2 FNYEAQ. CDR3 length equals 12 residues. Trimming removed 2 bases from V and 3 bases from J, with 5 bases in between. The CDR3 DNA reads as TGTGCCAGCAGCTTAAAGGGCTACGAGCAGTACTTC. Translation gives CASSLKGYEQYF.

This clonotype was seen more than once but under ten times. The chain employs TRBV12-3 or TRBV12-4 and TRBJ1-5; D is perhaps TRBD1 (5 bases). This CDR3 is 13 amino acids long. V lost 7 bases and J lost 2, with 9 bases in between. The CDR3, as DNA: TGTGCCAGCACGGGGCCTGGCAATCAGCCCCAGCATTTT. It encodes CASTGPGNQPQHF.

This clonotype was seen a handful of times. The genes are TRBV12-5 and TRBJ2-7, with 7 bases aligning to TRBD2. The CDR3 contains 12 residues. V dropped 7 bases and J dropped 7; count of bases not matched to a gene: 7. CDR1 and CDR2 (germline): LGHNT, FRNRAP. CDR3 region: CASAREAREQYF. In DNA, the CDR3 is TGTGCTAGTGCCCGGGAGGCCAGGGAGCAGTACTTC.

This clonotype came up once. V usage is TRBV14 and J usage is TRBJ2-2; D remains ambiguous. Germline V gene data show CDR1 as SGHDN and CDR2 as FVKESK. With 0 bases removed from V and 0 bases from J, the gap between germline ends came to 11 bases. This CDR3 contains 17 residues. The CDR3 is CASSQDWTASNTGELFF. The CDR3 DNA reads TGTGCCAGCAGCCAAGATTGGACGGCCTCGAACACCGGGGAGCTGTTTTTT.

The chain recombines TRBV7-9 with TRBJ1-1; no clear D. In germline, CDR1 is SEHNR, CDR2 FQNEAQ (reference sequence). V lost 5 bases and J lost 0, with 13 bases in between. The CDR3 spans 15 residues. CDR3 region: CASSLSTDMNTEAFF. DNA of the CDR3: TGTGCCAGCAGCCTCTCCACTGATATGAACACTGAAGCTTTCTTT.

The chain is built from TRBV24-1 and TRBJ2-1; 11 bases map to TRBD2. The V gene's germline CDR1 is KGHDR and CDR2 SFDVKD. The CDR3 covers 15 residues. Losses at the gene ends were 5 bases for V and 9 bases for J; bases not matched to a gene: 8. In nucleotides, the CDR3 is TGTGCCACCAGTGCCCCTAGCGGGAGGTACCGTGAGCAGTTCTTC. Protein sequence: CATSAPSGRYREQFF.

This sequence joins TRBV7-2 and TRBJ2-2; TRBD2 agrees at 11 bases. V shed 4 bases and J 5 bases; nucleotides not matched to a gene: 3. The CDR3 consists of 15 residues. Germline lookup yields CDR1 SGHTA and CDR2 FQGNSA. DNA of the CDR3: TGTGCCAGCAGCTATCGGACTAGCGGGACCGGGGAGCTGTTTTTT. This codes for CASSYRTSGTGELFF.

This clonotype showed up just a few times. This chain joins TRBV7-6 and TRBJ1-5; TRBD1 is a possible D gene (5 bases). V was trimmed by 0 bases and J by 5 bases, leaving 8 bases between them. From germline, CDR1 is SGHVS and CDR2 FNYEAQ. The CDR3 runs to 14 residues. CDR3 bases: TGTGCCAGCAGCTTAGCGGGGGAATATCAGCCCCAGCATTTT. It translates to CASSLAGEYQPQHF.

The gene calls are TRBV7-2 and TRBJ2-7; D possibly matches TRBD1 or TRBD2 (5 bases each). The ends were cut back, 5 bases at V and 0 bases at J, with 11 bases in the middle. The germline CDR1 and CDR2 sequences are SGHTA and FQGNSA. This CDR3 has 14 amino acids. The CDR3 loop is CASSGRDASYEQYF. The CDR3 DNA is TGTGCCAGCAGCGGCCGGGACGCCTCCTACGAGCAGTACTTC.

This clonotype was observed a few times. DNA of the CDR3: TGTGCCAGCAGCTCGGGACTAGCGGGAACCTACGAGCAGTACTTC. This gives the protein CASSSGLAGTYEQYF. V usage is TRBV7-7 and J usage is TRBJ2-7; 13 bases are shared with TRBD2. The germline V gene encodes CDR1 SSHAT and CDR2 FNYEAQ (reference sequence). The CDR3 covers 15 residues. The V gene end was trimmed by 4 bases and the J gene end by 2 bases; junction bases not matched to a gene: 2.

The sample holds one count of this clonotype. This sequence joins TRBV6-2 or TRBV6-3 and TRBJ2-3; 11 bases match TRBD2. From germline, CDR1 is MNHEY and CDR2 SVGEGT. The V and J ends lost 5 bases and 5 bases, in that order; junction bases with no gene match: 18. There are 19 residues in the CDR3. The CDR3 region is CASSPQASGRTRSQDTQYF. The CDR3 DNA reads as TGTGCCAGCAGTCCCCAGGCTAGCGGGAGGACGCGGTCGCAAGATACGCAGTATTTT.

The gene calls are TRBV4-1 and TRBJ1-1, with a weak D call TRBD1 (5 bases). This CDR3 contains 14 residues. CDR1 MGHRA and CDR2 YSYEKL come from the germline V gene. The V end was cut by 1 base, the J end by 5 bases, with 11 bases between. The CDR3 DNA is TGCGCCAGCAGCCAAGTCGGGGCGTCGACTGAAGCTTTCTTT. Its protein product is CASSQVGASTEAFF.

The V and J genes are TRBV6-2 or TRBV6-3 and TRBJ1-2; tentatively, D is TRBD1 (6 bases). Trimming stripped 6 bases from V and 4 bases from J, with 18 bases between. Germline CDR1 and CDR2: MNHEY and SVGEGT. The CDR3 has 15 amino acids. The CDR3 sequence: CASSPPVDRTYGYTF. DNA of the CDR3: TGTGCCAGCAGCCCTCCTGTAGACAGGACCTATGGCTACACCTTC.

J is TRBJ2-2 and V is TRBV6-2 or TRBV6-3, with 11 bases that match TRBD1. The CDR3 is 15 amino acids. Germline V gene lookup returns CDR1 MNHEY and CDR2 SVGEGT. The V segment lost 4 bases and the J segment 7 bases; nucleotides outside the gene matches: 5. CDR3 sequence: CASSSGQGAVGELFF. The CDR3 bases are TGTGCCAGCAGTTCCGGACAGGGGGCGGTCGGGGAGCTGTTTTTT.

This sequence joins TRBV6-2 or TRBV6-3 and TRBJ2-2; D may be TRBD2 (5 bases). Trimming removed 5 bases at V and 5 bases at J, with 12 bases between. Germline CDR1 reads MNHEY; CDR2 reads SVGEGT. This CDR3 has 14 residues. CDR3 nucleotides: TGTGCCAGCAGTCAAACACTAGATACCGGGGAGCTGTTTTTT. Residues: CASSQTLDTGELFF.

This clonotype was counted a few times. This chain links TRBV7-2 with TRBJ2-1, with 13 positions matching TRBD2. The CDR3 has 17 amino acids. The ends lost 2 bases at V and 4 bases at J; junction bases unmatched: 5. Germline-derived CDR1 and CDR2 are SGHTA and FQGNSA. The CDR3 loop is CASSLLGTSGTYNEQFF. Written as DNA, the CDR3 is TGTGCCAGCAGCTTATTGGGGACTAGCGGGACTTACAATGAGCAGTTCTTC.

On this clonotype: The final CDR3 position lacks the conserved phenylalanine or tryptophan, pointing to a likely read error. No DNA is shown, since the ends of the CDR3 on it are uncertain; the CDR3 is the one TCRdb lists. The chain carries TRBV28 and TRBJ2-1; the table names TRBD2, a call not compared with the DNA. Germline V gives CDR1 MDHEN, CDR2 SYDVKM. The CDR3 has 14 amino acids, counting both end residues. The CDR3 loop reads CASSLKGLGAGASI.

The rearrangement uses TRBV7-6 and TRBJ2-1; 8 bases fit TRBD1. Trimming cost V 4 bases and J 7 bases; bases outside gene matches: 6. The CDR3 contains 14 residues. CDR1 is SGHVS, CDR2 FNYEAQ, per germline. The DNA of the CDR3 is TGTGCCAGCAGCTCACGGACAGGGAGGAATGAGCAGTTCTTC. Translating it yields CASSSRTGRNEQFF. The full variable domain, rest sourced from reference TRBV7-6 and TRBJ2-1, is GAGVSQSPRYKVTKRGQDVALRCDPISGHVSLYWYRQALGQGPEFLTYFNYEAQQDKSGLPNDRFSAERPEGSISTLTIQRTEQRDSAMYRCASSSRTGRNEQFFGPGTRLTVL.

The rearrangement uses TRBV6-1 and TRBJ2-1; no clear D. Germline V gene data show CDR1 as MNHNS and CDR2 as SASEGT. The CDR3 totals 13 residues. With 7 bases removed from V and 4 bases from J, the gap between germline ends came to 11 bases. The DNA of the CDR3 is TGTGCCAGCAAAGGTAACATTTACAATGAGCAGTTCTTC. Protein product: CASKGNIYNEQFF.

This clonotype showed up just a few times. The chain links TRBV7-8 to TRBJ2-7, with D perhaps TRBD1 (5 bases). V gave up 9 bases and J gave up 1 base, with 13 bases separating them. Germline V gene lookup returns CDR1 SGHVS and CDR2 FQNEAQ. CDR3 length equals 13 residues. The CDR3 region has the DNA TGTGCCAGTTTGGGAACAGGTTCCTACGAGCAGTACTTC. Its protein product is CASLGTGSYEQYF.

This chain links TRBV27 with TRBJ1-1; TRBD1 agrees at 8 bases. The CDR3 has 17 amino acids. The ends lost 6 bases at V and 2 bases at J; junction bases unmatched: 14. The germline V gene encodes CDR1 MNHEY and CDR2 SMNVEV (reference sequence). CDR3 region: CASSLSGAGGFNTEAFF. The CDR3 DNA sequence: TGTGCCAGCAGCCTAAGTGGGGCAGGGGGCTTTAACACTGAAGCTTTCTTT.

On this clonotype itself: A much more abundant neighbour one base away suggests this may be a read error. V is TRBV4-1 and J is TRBJ1-1; no clear D. Germline CDR1 reads MGHRA; CDR2 reads YSYEKL. The CDR3 extends over 14 amino acids. The V end lost 2 bases, the J end lost 1 base, and 8 bases lay between the germline ends. The CDR3 DNA sequence: TGCGCCAGCAGCCAAACTGTCACGAACACTGAAGCTTTCTTT. Protein sequence: CASSQTVTNTEAFF.